This record covers a single T cell receptor beta chain. Its antigen remains unknown. The sample comes from a study of cytomegalovirus exposure and HLA in healthy donors. Study-level points and caveats: Cytomegalovirus-associated status was assigned to about 170 TCR beta chains. Over 15,000 TCR beta sequences were associated with HLA alleles at 0.05 false discovery rate in a later analysis.

Germline CDR1 is SGHKS and CDR2 is YYEKEE (reference sequence). CDR3 length: 13 amino acids. The V gene lost 9 bases and the J gene lost 0 bases, with 12 bases spanning the gap. PCR used 60 Vbeta primers and 13 Jbeta primers. Sequenced by immunoSEQ multiplex PCR; TCRdb stores in-frame clones only, minus some. The sample includes approximately 100,000 clones, roughly 70% of them seen just once. The clonotype comes from a man aged 40-50 years in good health and CMV-seropositive. The chain is built from TRBV5-5 and TRBJ1-1; D uncertain. The material sequenced was PBMCs. The CDR3 nucleotides read TGTGCCACCACCGAAGACATGAACACTGAAGCTTTCTTT. Its translation: CATTEDMNTEAFF.